These 28 T cell receptor beta chains came from one sample sequenced in a study of blood T cell repertoires in COVID-19. Only in-frame clones appear in the TCRdb table, and some are missing; sequencing was by immunoSEQ multiplex PCR. The data show over 250,000 clones, with about 85% seen just once and 13% held by the top ten. What was sequenced was peripheral blood. The receptor source for this set is a human donor in a cohort sampled during active COVID-19.

The V gene is TRBV14, the J gene TRBJ2-1; TRBD2 matches 11 bases. V shed 1 base, J shed 11 bases, and the junction held 7 bases outside the gene matches. Germline V gene data show CDR1 as SGHDN and CDR2 as FVKESK. This CDR3 is 15 amino acids long. CDR3 nucleotide sequence: TGTGCCAGCAGCCAAGGCTTTAGCGGGAGGGCCCAGCAGTTCTTC. It specifies CASSQGFSGRAQQFF.

The V gene is TRBV18, the J gene TRBJ1-3, with D perhaps matching TRBD1 (6 bases). Germline loops: CDR1 KGHSH, CDR2 LQKENI. V lost 2 bases to trimming and J lost 1 base, with 12 bases between them. The CDR3 has 16 residues. CDR3 sequence reads: CASSPEQGTSGNTIYF. For the CDR3, the DNA is TGTGCCAGCTCACCAGAGCAGGGGACGTCTGGAAACACCATATATTTT.

This chain uses TRBV19 with TRBJ2-2, with a possible D match to TRBD2 (5 bases). Trimming cost V 0 bases and J 6 bases, with 14 bases left between them. This CDR3 spans 16 amino acids. The germline V gene has CDR1 LNHDA and CDR2 SQIVND (reference sequence). The CDR3 region has the DNA TGTGCCAGTAGTATAGACTTGGTAGTGCGGGCCGGGGAGCTGTTTTTT. Its protein is CASSIDLVVRAGELFF.

The chain carries TRBV6-2 or TRBV6-3 and TRBJ2-7; D possibly corresponds to TRBD2 (6 bases). This CDR3 comprises 15 residues. Germline lookup yields CDR1 MNHEY and CDR2 SVGEGT. V was pared by 6 bases and J by 3 bases, with 18 bases between. Here the CDR3 DNA reads TGTGCCAGCAGCCTAACTAGCTCCCCCCTCTACGAGCAGTACTTC. Translated, it gives CASSLTSSPLYEQYF.

Concerning this clone: Mismatch with germline at one junction end may stem from a read error. CDR3 loop: CASSKAGGVSYNEQFF. Here the CDR3 DNA reads TGTGCCAGCAGTAAAGCGGGAGGGGTTTCCTACAATGAGCAGTTCTTC. The chain links TRBV2 to TRBJ2-1, with 10 bases lining up with TRBD2. Germline CDR1 SNHLY, CDR2 FYNNEI. This CDR3 spans 16 amino acids.

This chain uses TRBV9 with TRBJ1-4; 8 positions match TRBD1. Germline V gene sequence: CDR1 SGDLS, CDR2 YYNGEE. This CDR3 region has 16 residues. Trimming at V came to 0 bases and at J to 7 bases, leaving 8 bases not matched to a gene. The CDR3 nucleotides are TGTGCCAGCAGCGTAGATGCCCGACAGGGGTTTGAAAAACTGTTTTTT. This gives the protein CASSVDARQGFEKLFF.

The V and J genes are TRBV29-1 and TRBJ1-2; 9 bases fit TRBD1. The CDR3 loop spans 16 amino acids. CDR1 SQVTM and CDR2 ANQGSEA come from the germline V gene. The trim removed 6 bases at V and 4 bases at J, leaving 15 bases unmatched. The CDR3 DNA is TGCAGCGTCCGTCCCGGGACAGGGTTGGGGGCCTATGGCTACACCTTC. Protein sequence: CSVRPGTGLGAYGYTF.

V and J are TRBV19 and TRBJ1-3; a possible D gene is TRBD1 (5 bases). Per the germline V gene, CDR1 is LNHDA and CDR2 is SQIVND (reference sequence). This CDR3 region has 14 residues. Trimming took 3 bases from V and 4 from J, leaving 10 bases between them. The CDR3 coding sequence is TGTGCCAGTAGTATGGAAGGGGTCGGAAACACCATATATTTT. As protein: CASSMEGVGNTIYF.

V usage is TRBV10-3 and J usage is TRBJ1-6, with D unclear. Germline CDR1 and CDR2: ENHRY and SYGVKD. CDR3 length: 13 residues. The V end was cut by 0 bases, the J end by 8 bases, with 5 bases between. CDR3 sequence reads: CAISESEYSPLHF. The CDR3 DNA reads TGTGCCATCAGTGAGTCAGAGTATTCACCCCTCCACTTT.

This clone was recorded once. The chain combines TRBV28 with TRBJ1-1, with TRBD1 as a possible D gene (5 bases). Germline CDR1 reads MDHEN; CDR2 reads SYDVKM. The length of the CDR3 is 15 residues. V was clipped by 5 bases and J by 1 base, with 14 bases between them. The CDR3 here is CASSIPRVSNTEAFF. In DNA, the CDR3 is TGTGCCAGCAGTATCCCCAGGGTTTCGAACACTGAAGCTTTCTTT.

The J gene is TRBJ1-2, the V gene TRBV7-9, with TRBD1 as a possible D gene (5 bases). The CDR3 contains 14 residues. Trimming left V 2 bases short and J 0 bases short, with 7 bases between. Germline CDR1 and CDR2: SEHNR and FQNEAQ (reference sequence). In DNA form, the CDR3 reads TGTGCCAGCAGCTTACAGGGATCTAACTATGGCTACACCTTC. This translates into CASSLQGSNYGYTF.

The V gene is TRBV7-8, the J gene TRBJ1-1; D unclear. The CDR3 extends over 16 amino acids. Germline lookup yields CDR1 SGHVS and CDR2 FQNEAQ. V was clipped by 5 bases and J by 0 bases, with 16 bases between them. The CDR3 region is CASSPLSYSMNTEAFF. As DNA, the CDR3 is TGTGCCAGCAGCCCTCTTTCGTACAGCATGAACACTGAAGCTTTCTTT.

This clone was seen once. The chain is built from TRBV6-5 and TRBJ2-7, with TRBD1 identical over 7 bases. Trimming took 3 bases from V and 6 from J; bases not matched to a gene: 8. Germline lookup yields CDR1 MNHEY and CDR2 SVGAGI. The CDR3 runs to 14 residues. The CDR3 DNA reads as TGTGCCAGCAGTTATACGAGGGGGCGAGGCGAGCAGTACTTC. Translated: CASSYTRGRGEQYF.

V gene TRBV12-3 or TRBV12-4 combines with J gene TRBJ1-1; no definite D call. Trimming removed 4 bases from V and 4 bases from J, with 4 bases in between. The CDR3 covers 11 residues. CDR3 amino acids: CASSSRTEAFF. In DNA form, the CDR3 reads TGTGCCAGCAGTTCGCGCACTGAAGCTTTCTTT.

V gene TRBV28 combines with J gene TRBJ2-7; 7 bases are shared with TRBD1. This CDR3 comprises 15 residues. The germline V gene encodes CDR1 MDHEN and CDR2 SYDVKM. V shed 3 bases and J 2 bases; nucleotides not matched to a gene: 7. The CDR3 is CASSLAGGGTYEQYF. The CDR3 DNA reads as TGTGCCAGCAGTTTGGCAGGGGGTGGAACCTACGAGCAGTACTTC.

The chain uses TRBV11-2 and TRBJ2-1; 10 nucleotides align to TRBD2. In germline, CDR1 is SGHAT, CDR2 FQNNGV. This CDR3 has 15 amino acids. Germline trimming cut 5 bases from V and 1 base from J; bases unmatched to any gene: 2. In nucleotides, the CDR3 is TGTGCCAGCAGCAAACTAGCGGGGTCCTACAATGAGCAGTTCTTC. Encoded protein: CASSKLAGSYNEQFF.

This chain links TRBV28 with TRBJ2-1; 7 nucleotides match TRBD1. Losses at the gene ends were 3 bases for V and 8 bases for J; bases not matched to a gene: 4. The germline gives CDR1 MDHEN, CDR2 SYDVKM. The CDR3 totals 13 residues. CDR3 sequence: CASSLHRGYEQFF. CDR3 nucleotide sequence: TGTGCCAGCAGTTTGCACAGGGGCTATGAGCAGTTCTTC.

This clone was detected only a few times. The rearrangement uses TRBV4-1 and TRBJ2-2; possibly TRBD2 for D (5 bases). Trimming pared 3 bases from V and 5 bases from J, leaving 13 bases between. The CDR3 consists of 15 residues. Germline V gene data show CDR1 as MGHRA and CDR2 as YSYEKL. CDR3 amino acids: CASSQAGEPTGELFF. The DNA for the CDR3 is TGCGCCAGCAGCCAGGCCGGGGAACCGACCGGGGAGCTGTTTTTT.

The rearrangement links TRBV7-8 to TRBJ2-5; 8 bases map to TRBD1. V shed 5 bases and J 5 bases; nucleotides not matched to a gene: 7. CDR1 and CDR2 from the germline V gene are SGHVS and FQNEAQ. This CDR3 has 14 residues. CDR3 region: CASSVGQGLETQYF. For the CDR3, the DNA is TGTGCCAGCAGCGTCGGACAGGGCCTGGAGACCCAGTACTTC. The full variable domain, rest sourced from reference TRBV7-8 and TRBJ2-5, is GAGVSQSPRYKVAKRGQDVALRCDPISGHVSLFWYQQALGQGPEFLTYFQNEAQLDKSGLPSDRFFAERPEGSVSTLKIQRTQQEDSAVYLCASSVGQGLETQYFGPGTRLLVL.

The rearrangement joins TRBV5-4 to TRBJ1-4, with 10 bases identical to TRBD1. CDR3 size: 13 residues. J gave up 8 bases and V 3 bases, and 1 base lay outside the gene matches. CDR1 and CDR2 (germline): SGHNT, YYREEE (reference sequence). In DNA form, the CDR3 reads TGTGCCAGCAGCTCGGGACAGGGGGAAAAACTGTTTTTT. It encodes CASSSGQGEKLFF.

In its sample, this clone was seen once. This chain connects TRBV27 to TRBJ2-2; D remains ambiguous. Germline V gene sequence: CDR1 MNHEY, CDR2 SMNVEV (reference sequence). V was trimmed by 4 bases and J by 3 bases, leaving 12 bases between them. The CDR3 has 15 amino acids. In DNA, the CDR3 is TGTGCCAGCAGTTCGGCAGGATTATACACCGGGGAGCTGTTTTTT. It yields the protein CASSSAGLYTGELFF.

This chain joins TRBV29-1 and TRBJ2-7; TRBD2 is a possible D gene (6 bases). Trimming left V 0 bases short and J 3 bases short, with 6 bases between. Germline lookup yields CDR1 SQVTM and CDR2 ANQGSEA. The length of the CDR3 is 12 residues. For the CDR3, the DNA is TGCAGCGTTGAAGAAGCGGGCTACGAGCAGTACTTC. This translates into CSVEEAGYEQYF.

This chain uses TRBV18 with TRBJ2-1; 9 bases are shared with TRBD2. CDR3 length equals 14 residues. With 5 bases clipped from V and 10 bases from J, the junction kept 9 bases outside the gene matches. Germline CDR1 and CDR2: KGHSH and LQKENI. This CDR3 reads CASSMVAGEREQFF. In DNA form, the CDR3 reads TGTGCCAGCTCAATGGTAGCGGGAGAACGGGAGCAGTTCTTC.

The V gene is TRBV7-9, the J gene TRBJ2-6; 13 bases line up with TRBD2. The length of the CDR3 is 18 residues. Germline V gives CDR1 SEHNR, CDR2 FQNEAQ (reference sequence). The J segment lost 1 base and the V segment lost 8 bases, leaving 8 bases of the junction unmatched. The chain's CDR3 is CASPRGLAGQSGANVLTF. The CDR3 region has the DNA TGTGCCAGCCCTCGGGGACTAGCGGGACAGTCTGGGGCCAACGTCCTGACTTTC.

V usage is TRBV3-1 (or the pseudogene TRBV3-2) and J usage is TRBJ2-2; possibly TRBD2 for D (5 bases). The CDR3 has 17 amino acids. The germline V gene has CDR1 LGHDT and CDR2 YNNKEL (reference sequence). Deletions cut 1 base from V and 1 base from J, with 13 bases between. The CDR3 reads CASSQGRAGWNTGELFF. DNA of the CDR3: TGTGCCAGCAGCCAAGGGCGGGCGGGCTGGAACACCGGGGAGCTGTTTTTT.

This chain joins TRBV4-1 and TRBJ2-6; D ambiguous. Germline loops: CDR1 MGHRA, CDR2 YSYEKL. There are 17 residues in the CDR3. V gave up 3 bases and J gave up 1 base, with 13 bases separating them. CDR3 sequence reads: CASSQAVGHSGANVLTF. The CDR3 coding sequence is TGCGCCAGCAGCCAGGCCGTTGGGCATTCTGGGGCCAACGTCCTGACTTTC.

The chain recombines TRBV11-3 with TRBJ2-1; 13 bases map to TRBD2. Germline V CDR1 and CDR2: SGHNT, YENEEA. The CDR3 runs 17 residues. Losses at the gene ends were 8 bases for V and 5 bases for J; bases not matched to a gene: 12. The chain's CDR3 is CASSYTGTSGNNNEQFF. In DNA, the CDR3 is TGTGCCAGCTCTTACACCGGGACTAGCGGGAACAACAATGAGCAGTTCTTC.

This clone was observed a handful of times. The chain uses TRBV7-8 and TRBJ1-6; tentative D call: TRBD1 (6 bases). Trimming shortened V by 5 bases and J by 10 bases, and 15 bases separated the two germline ends. Germline V gene data show CDR1 as SGHVS and CDR2 as FQNEAQ. The length of the CDR3 is 14 residues. Here the CDR3 DNA reads TGTGCCAGCAGCGCACATTCAGGGGTATCACCCCTCCACTTT. It encodes CASSAHSGVSPLHF.